The clone carrying this T cell receptor beta chain was counted once. Its antigen is not known. Method: immunoSEQ multiplex PCR; TCRdb's copy keeps in-frame clones and lacks some. The data hold over 40,000 clones, with less than 85% observed a single time. The germline V gene encodes CDR1 SGHAT and CDR2 FQNNGV. V was cut by 3 bases and J by 5 bases, with 7 bases left in between. CDR3 length equals 13 residues. The data were obtained in a study of graft-versus-host responses after intestinal transplantation. Study details: As for transplant type, recipients had multivisceral, liver-intestinal, or isolated intestinal grafts. Each recipient received anti-thymocyte globulin induction, then tacrolimus and steroids for roughly 3 years. Findings of the study overall: Recipient-marrow GvH clones were detected, some having first appeared in ileum or blood.

Sequencing was performed on unstimulated CD4+ T cells sorted from spleen or lymph node cells, taken before transplant. This sequence was found in a human donor who was the organ donor for an intestinal transplant. This chain joins TRBV11-2 and TRBJ2-2, with a possible D match to TRBD1 (5 bases). CDR3: CASSLTATGELFF. The CDR3 coding sequence is TGTGCCAGCAGCTTGACAGCAACCGGGGAGCTGTTTTTT.